One and the same sample provided the 10 T cell receptor beta chains below, sequenced in a study of CD8+ T cells in alopecia areata. cDNA reverse transcribed from extracted RNA served as the sequencing template. The data were produced by immunoSEQ multiplex PCR, yet TCRdb's version contains in-frame clones alone and is incomplete. The table shows about 140,000 clones, with roughly 82% occurring only once. Treatment specified: oral pan-JAK inhibitor, 5-10 mg twice daily. The sample consisted of CD8+ T cells sorted from blood, taken at week 4, from a patient treated with tofacitinib. The source of these receptors is a human donor with alopecia areata.

CDR3 nucleotides: TGCGCCAGCAGCCCGACCCAGGCCAAAAACATTCAGTACTTC. This translates into CASSPTQAKNIQYF. The rearrangement links TRBV4-1 to TRBJ2-4; D is ambiguous. Trimming pared 4 bases from V and 1 base from J, leaving 8 bases between. CDR3 size: 14 residues. CDR1 is MGHRA, CDR2 YSYEKL, per germline.

The V gene is TRBV6-1, the J gene TRBJ1-2; D is perhaps TRBD1 (6 bases). Deletions cut 6 bases from V and 5 bases from J, with 16 bases between. Germline assignment: CDR1 MNHNS and CDR2 SASEGT. This CDR3 spans 14 amino acids. CDR3 in amino acids: CASRAQGQIYGYTF. CDR3 DNA: TGTGCCAGCAGGGCCCAGGGACAAATTTATGGCTACACCTTC.

DNA of the CDR3: TGCAGCGTTGCAGGGGGCGAGGTGGAAGCTTTCTTT. It is translated as CSVAGGEVEAFF. V usage is TRBV29-1 and J usage is TRBJ1-1; the match to TRBD1 covers 8 bases. The CDR3 sequence is 12 residues long. Germline V lookup: CDR1 SQVTM, CDR2 ANQGSEA. V trimming: 4 bases; J trimming: 8 bases; junction bases outside the gene matches: 6.

The sample holds a few counts of this clone. The chain has TRBV4-2 and TRBJ1-2, with D possibly being TRBD1 (5 bases). V lost 0 bases and J 4 bases, leaving 15 bases between the germline ends. The CDR3 has 16 amino acids. Germline CDR1 is LGHNA and CDR2 is YNFKEQ. CDR3 sequence: CASSQEDQGSSYGYTF. The DNA of the CDR3 is TGTGCCAGCAGCCAAGAAGACCAGGGAAGCAGCTATGGCTACACCTTC.

The J gene is TRBJ1-5, the V gene TRBV6-5, with D possibly matching TRBD1 (5 bases). The CDR3 has 14 amino acids. Trimming stripped 5 bases from V and 2 bases from J, with 10 bases between. Germline CDR1 MNHEY, CDR2 SVGAGI. The CDR3 DNA reads as TGTGCCAGCAGTCGGGGGATTGGCAATCAGCCCCAGCATTTT. This gives the protein CASSRGIGNQPQHF.

This clone was observed a single time. The chain has TRBV5-4 and TRBJ2-3, with no clear D. Trimming shortened V by 0 bases and J by 4 bases, and 6 bases separated the two germline ends. There are 13 residues in the CDR3. Germline V gene data show CDR1 as SGHNT and CDR2 as YYREEE (reference sequence). Written as DNA, the CDR3 is TGTGCCAGCAGCTTGGAGCTAGCAGATACGCAGTATTTT. This encodes CASSLELADTQYF.

The genes are TRBV10-2 and TRBJ2-7; TRBD1 matches at 7 bases. The CDR3 totals 14 residues. Germline assignment: CDR1 WSHSY and CDR2 SAAADI. Trimming took 10 bases from V and 3 from J; bases not matched to a gene: 12. CDR3 in DNA: TGCGCCACCCAAGACCTCCGGGACAGCTACGAGCAGTACTTC. It yields the protein CATQDLRDSYEQYF.

This clone was counted between two and nine times. V is TRBV9 and J is TRBJ2-5; D is ambiguous. Trimming cost V 3 bases and J 7 bases, with 19 bases left between them. Germline V gives CDR1 SGDLS, CDR2 YYNGEE. The CDR3 length is 15 residues. The chain's CDR3 is CASSEKRGNHGTQYF. For the CDR3, the DNA is TGTGCCAGCAGCGAAAAGAGAGGCAACCATGGGACCCAGTACTTC. Full variable domain (rest looked up from reference TRBV9 and TRBJ2-5): DSGVTQTPKHLITATGQRVTLRCSPRSGDLSVYWYQQSLDQGLQFLIQYYNGEERAKGNILERFSAQQFPDLHSELNLSSLELGDSALYFCASSEKRGNHGTQYFGPGTRLLVL.

The CDR3 nucleotides read TGCGCCAGCAGCCACTCGGACAGCTACGAGCAGTACTTC. Its translation is CASSHSDSYEQYF. The chain uses TRBV4-1 and TRBJ2-7; D may be TRBD1 (6 bases). The CDR3 runs 13 residues. Per the germline V gene, CDR1 is MGHRA and CDR2 is YSYEKL. V was cut by 3 bases and J by 3 bases, with 9 bases left in between.

V gene TRBV6-5 combines with J gene TRBJ2-7; D unclear. This CDR3 region has 14 residues. Germline V gene data show CDR1 as MNHEY and CDR2 as SVGAGI. Trimming pared 4 bases from V and 1 base from J, leaving 11 bases between. This chain's CDR3 is CASSSRTDSYEQYF. Here the CDR3 DNA reads TGTGCCAGCAGTTCTCGGACCGATTCCTACGAGCAGTACTTC.